The 21 T cell receptor beta chains given below trace back to one sample, sequenced in a study of breast tumors, draining lymph nodes, adjacent tissues. TCRdb reprocessed the multiplex PCR reads with MiXCR, giving one entry per CDR3 protein. The table records about 130,000 distinct CDR3 sequences, less than 25% of them present only once. Axillary draining lymph nodes of breast cancer patients supplied the node samples. The sequenced sample consisted of axillary lymph node tissue. The receptor set was obtained from a female donor with breast cancer. Some clones in this sample may be carry-over from other donors' samples.

Of note for this clonotype: This may stem from a read error, because a much larger clone lies one nucleotide away. J is TRBJ2-7 and V is TRBV18; D is perhaps TRBD1 (6 bases). CDR1 is KGHSH and CDR2 is LQKENI in the germline V gene. V was cut by 5 bases and J by 9 bases, with 17 bases left in between. The CDR3 totals 13 residues. The CDR3: CASSNRDTGWQYF. In DNA, the CDR3 is TGTGCCAGCTCAAACCGGGACACCGGATGGCAGTACTTC.

This clonotype has ten or more counts. V usage is TRBV9 and J usage is TRBJ2-7; 8 bases map to TRBD1. The CDR3 spans 15 residues. J was trimmed by 3 bases and V by 3 bases; bases with no gene match: 8. The germline V gene encodes CDR1 SGDLS and CDR2 YYNGEE. CDR3 loop: CASSASRDRYYEQYF. DNA for the CDR3: TGTGCCAGCAGCGCTTCTCGGGACAGGTACTACGAGCAGTACTTC.

Details on this clonotype: Since a much larger clone is just one base distant, this may be a read error. V gene TRBV5-4 combines with J gene TRBJ2-7; 8 nucleotides line up with TRBD2. The CDR3 extends over 15 amino acids. The germline V gene encodes CDR1 SGHNT and CDR2 YYREEE (reference sequence). The CDR3 region is CASSLRTGGPRERYF. CDR3 nucleotide sequence: TGTGCCAGCAGCTTGCGGACGGGAGGGCCTCGGGAGCGGTACTTC. The whole variable domain, filled in from reference TRBV5-4 and TRBJ2-7, reads ETGVTQSPTHLIKTRGQQVTLRCSSQSGHNTVSWYQQALGQGPQFIFQYYREEENGRGNFPPRFSGLQFPNYSSELNVNALELDDSALYLCASSLRTGGPRERYFGPGTRLTVT.

In regard to this clonotype: This may arise from a read error, as a much more abundant clone is one base away. The conserved phenylalanine or tryptophan normally closing the CDR3 is absent here, so this likely arose from a read error. The chain uses TRBV6-5 and TRBJ1-5; D may be TRBD1 (6 bases). There are 15 residues in the CDR3. V lost 6 bases, J lost 0 bases, and 12 bases lay in between. In germline, CDR1 is MNHEY, CDR2 SVGAGI. The CDR3, as DNA: TGTGCCAGCAGGTCCAGGGGACATAGCAATCAGCCCCAGCATCTT. This codes for CASRSRGHSNQPQHL.

The chain links TRBV6-4 to TRBJ2-2; no reliable D call. This CDR3 contains 13 residues. The V end lost 6 bases, the J end lost 2 bases, and 7 bases lay between the germline ends. Germline values: CDR1 MRHNA, CDR2 SNTAGT. The CDR3 bases are TGTGCCAGCAGAGAGTCTAACACCGGGGAGCTGTTTTTT. Residues: CASRESNTGELFF.

This clonotype was counted a single time. This may stem from a read error, because a much larger clone lies one nucleotide away. J is TRBJ1-2 and V is TRBV3-1; 7 bases agree with TRBD1. Looked up from germline, CDR1 is LGHDT and CDR2 is YNNKEL (reference sequence). The J segment lost 7 bases and the V segment lost 3 bases, leaving 11 bases of the junction unmatched. The CDR3 is made up of 15 amino acids. CDR3 loop: CASSHQQGVYCGYTF. CDR3 nucleotides: TGTGCCAGCAGCCACCAGCAGGGGGTATACTGTGGCTACACCTTC.

A few counts support this clonotype. This may arise from a read error, as a much more abundant clone is one base away. This chain uses TRBV29-1 with TRBJ2-7; 10 bases line up with TRBD1. Germline trimming cut 5 bases from V and 6 bases from J; bases unmatched to any gene: 7. The CDR3 length is 13 residues. CDR1 SQVTM and CDR2 ANQGSEA come from the germline V gene. The CDR3 DNA sequence: TGCAGCGTTCTCGGGACAGGGGTGGCCGAGCAGTACTTC. Its translation: CSVLGTGVAEQYF.

This clonotype was seen ten or more times. V and J are TRBV20-1 and TRBJ2-1; D not resolved. The germline gives CDR1 DFQATT, CDR2 SNEGSKA (reference sequence). This CDR3 spans 14 amino acids. Trimming took off 5 bases at V and 3 bases at J, with 14 bases between the two ends. The CDR3 here is CSAEDLSFYNEQFF. In DNA, the CDR3 is TGCAGTGCTGAAGACCTATCTTTCTACAATGAGCAGTTCTTC.

This clonotype was recorded at least ten times. The chain carries TRBV12-3 or TRBV12-4 and TRBJ2-1; D perhaps matches TRBD2 (6 bases). V dropped 3 bases and J dropped 10 bases, with 16 bases sitting between them. The CDR3 runs 14 residues. Here the CDR3 DNA reads TGTGCCAGCAGTTTTAGCGGAAGCTTCGGGGAGCAGTTCTTC. As protein: CASSFSGSFGEQFF.

This clonotype occurred many times. V gene TRBV30 combines with J gene TRBJ1-2, with 9 bases matching TRBD1. V lost 3 bases and J lost 8; bases outside the gene matches: 10. This CDR3 is 14 amino acids long. Germline assignment: CDR1 GTSNPN and CDR2 SVGIG (reference sequence). CDR3 loop: CAWRGGQGGWGYTF. The CDR3 bases are TGTGCCTGGAGGGGGGGACAGGGAGGATGGGGCTACACCTTC.

The sample holds many counts of this clonotype. The V call is TRBV11-2, the J call TRBJ2-7; 16 bases fit TRBD2. Losses at the gene ends were 1 base for V and 5 bases for J; bases not matched to a gene: 5. Germline V gene data show CDR1 as SGHAT and CDR2 as FQNNGV. The CDR3 contains 17 residues. The CDR3 sequence: CASSLGLGTSGRDEQYF. The CDR3 nucleotides read TGTGCCAGCAGCTTAGGGTTAGGGACTAGCGGGAGGGACGAGCAGTACTTC.

This clonotype was seen ten or more times. The gene calls are TRBV5-4 and TRBJ2-2; D is uncertain. Germline-derived CDR1 and CDR2 are SGHNT and YYREEE (reference sequence). CDR3 size: 14 residues. V was pared by 2 bases and J by 6 bases, with 11 bases between. CDR3 loop: CASSFRSTAGELFF. DNA of the CDR3: TGTGCCAGCAGCTTCAGGTCCACCGCCGGGGAGCTGTTTTTT.

This clonotype was recorded many times. This chain connects TRBV9 to TRBJ2-1; 8 bases are shared with TRBD2. The J segment lost 3 bases and the V segment lost 3 bases, leaving 5 bases of the junction unmatched. The CDR3 is 15 residues long. Germline values: CDR1 SGDLS, CDR2 YYNGEE. The CDR3 coding sequence is TGTGCCAGCAGCGCCAGCGGGAGTATCTACAATGAGCAGTTCTTC. Protein sequence: CASSASGSIYNEQFF. Full variable domain (missing parts from reference TRBV9 and TRBJ2-1): DSGVTQTPKHLITATGQRVTLRCSPRSGDLSVYWYQQSLDQGLQFLIQYYNGEERAKGNILERFSAQQFPDLHSELNLSSLELGDSALYFCASSASGSIYNEQFFGPGTRLTVL.

This clonotype was found many times. The rearrangement links TRBV9 to TRBJ2-3; a weak D match, TRBD2 (6 bases). The CDR3 has 15 residues. V lost 3 bases and J 2 bases, leaving 13 bases between the germline ends. Germline assignment: CDR1 SGDLS and CDR2 YYNGEE. The CDR3 region is CASSGVADPTDTQYF. The CDR3 DNA is TGTGCCAGCAGCGGAGTAGCGGACCCCACAGATACGCAGTATTTT. Using reference TRBV9 and TRBJ2-3 for the parts outside the CDR3, the full variable domain is DSGVTQTPKHLITATGQRVTLRCSPRSGDLSVYWYQQSLDQGLQFLIQYYNGEERAKGNILERFSAQQFPDLHSELNLSSLELGDSALYFCASSGVADPTDTQYFGPGTRLTVL.

Many counts were recorded for this clonotype. This chain links TRBV7-9 with TRBJ2-5; 9 bases fit TRBD2. CDR3 length: 16 amino acids. Germline V gene data show CDR1 as SEHNR and CDR2 as FQNEAQ (reference sequence). V dropped 0 bases and J dropped 1; count of bases not matched to a gene: 3. CDR3 amino acids: CASSLASGSPQETQYF. The CDR3 DNA reads as TGTGCCAGCAGCTTAGCTAGCGGGAGTCCCCAAGAGACCCAGTACTTC.

This clonotype appeared many times. This chain links TRBV30 with TRBJ2-1; TRBD2 matches 8 bases. CDR3 size: 12 residues. Germline values: CDR1 GTSNPN, CDR2 SVGIG (reference sequence). The CDR3 region is CAQSGSENEQFF. CDR3 nucleotide sequence: TGTGCTCAGAGCGGGAGTGAAAATGAGCAGTTCTTC.

In its sample, this clonotype was seen many times. The V and J genes are TRBV9 and TRBJ2-7; TRBD2 matches at 9 bases. V dropped 4 bases and J dropped 5; count of bases not matched to a gene: 13. Germline CDR1 and CDR2: SGDLS and YYNGEE. This CDR3 region has 16 residues. The CDR3 loop is CASSLTSGINPNEQYF. The CDR3 nucleotides are TGTGCCAGCAGCTTGACTAGCGGAATCAACCCCAACGAGCAGTACTTC.

The chain carries TRBV6-2 or TRBV6-3 and TRBJ2-4; maybe TRBD1 (5 bases). This CDR3 is built from 17 residues. Germline V lookup: CDR1 MNHEY, CDR2 SVGEGT. Trimming stripped 0 bases from V and 0 bases from J, with 12 bases between. CDR3: CASSYSTDILAKNIQYF. The CDR3 DNA follows: TGTGCCAGCAGTTACTCAACGGACATCCTAGCCAAAAACATTCAGTACTTC.

This clonotype came up many times. The V call is TRBV12-3 or TRBV12-4, the J call TRBJ1-2; no clear D gene. V was pared by 6 bases and J by 2 bases, with 10 bases between. The CDR3 totals 13 residues. CDR3 region: CASRMGKNYGYTF. The CDR3, as DNA: TGTGCCAGCAGGATGGGGAAAAACTATGGCTACACCTTC.

There are many counts of this clonotype. The chain is built from TRBV7-3 and TRBJ1-5; no reliable D call. This CDR3 comprises 16 residues. Deletions cut 1 base from V and 1 base from J, with 11 bases between. Germline V gene lookup returns CDR1 SGHTA and CDR2 FQGTGA. In DNA, the CDR3 is TGTGCCAGCAGCTTAATAGGAGGGAGAAGCAATCAGCCCCAGCATTTT. This sequence encodes CASSLIGGRSNQPQHF.

This clonotype came up many times. The chain carries TRBV5-1 and TRBJ1-3, with D unresolved. This CDR3 has 15 amino acids. V was trimmed by 0 bases and J by 2 bases, leaving 9 bases between them. In germline, CDR1 is SGHRS, CDR2 YFSETQ. CDR3 bases: TGCGCCAGCAGCTTGGAAGCACACACTGGAAACACCATATATTTT. Amino acids: CASSLEAHTGNTIYF.